A single sample gave rise to the 14 T cell receptor beta chains below, sequenced in a study of T-cell reconstitution after alpha-beta-depleted transplantation in children listed by TCRdb under 2016. To prepare the library, PCR was applied. Instrument on record: Illumina HiSeq 2500. To normalize quantification of the TCRbeta repertoire, the TCR libraries were built with molecular barcoding that relied on unique molecular identifiers. TCRdb reran the public reads through fastp at Q25 and MiXCR, keeping productive beta chains. Rows are combined by CDR3 protein, so each entry shows the most common genes and DNA. A total of roughly 180,000 distinct CDR3 sequences appear in this sample, approximately 14% of them only once. The top ten constitute about 13% of the sample. Sequenced here: PBMCs from the stem cell graft donor, sampled from the stem cell graft. The receptors derive from a human donor who donated a stem cell graft to a child with acute lymphoblastic leukemia.

The V gene is TRBV30, the J gene TRBJ1-1, with D unresolved. The germline gives CDR1 GTSNPN, CDR2 SVGIG (reference sequence). The CDR3 consists of 15 residues. Deletions cut 0 bases from V and 1 base from J, with 12 bases between. The CDR3 DNA is TGTGCCTGGAGTGTCTGGGATATGGCGAACACTGAAGCTTTCTTT. This encodes CAWSVWDMANTEAFF.

Comments on this clonotype: This could be a read error, since a much larger clone is one nucleotide away. Written as DNA, the CDR3 is TGCGCCAGCAGAGTGGCGGTGGACACTGAAGCTTTCTTT. It is translated as CASRVAVDTEAFF. The chain employs TRBV5-1 and TRBJ1-1; no clear D gene. Trimming removed 5 bases from V and 3 bases from J, with 11 bases in between. Germline CDR1 and CDR2: SGHRS and YFSETQ. The CDR3 is 13 residues long.

This sequence joins TRBV7-6 and TRBJ2-2; D is perhaps TRBD1 (6 bases). V was cut by 3 bases and J by 4 bases, with 24 bases left in between. Germline CDR1 reads SGHVS; CDR2 reads FNYEAQ. This CDR3 region has 19 residues. The DNA for the CDR3 is TGTGCCAGCAGCTTCGGCGAAGGGTGGGGGCCCAGTTCCACCGGGGAGCTGTTTTTT. The encoded protein is CASSFGEGWGPSSTGELFF.

This clonotype was recorded at least ten times. The chain carries TRBV11-2 and TRBJ2-3; 7 bases align to TRBD1. With 1 base clipped from V and 14 bases from J, the junction kept 9 bases outside the gene matches. Germline CDR1 is SGHAT and CDR2 is FQNNGV. The CDR3 length is 13 residues. For the CDR3, the DNA is TGTGCCAGCAGCTTAGGGTGGGACAGTCACCCGTATTTT. The encoded protein is CASSLGWDSHPYF.

This clonotype has at least ten counts. V usage is TRBV20-1 and J usage is TRBJ2-2; 8 bases line up with TRBD1. In germline, CDR1 is DFQATT, CDR2 SNEGSKA (reference sequence). J was trimmed by 6 bases and V by 6 bases; bases with no gene match: 9. The CDR3 contains 14 residues. CDR3 residues: CSARTGLVAGELFF. CDR3 sequence (DNA): TGCAGTGCCAGGACAGGGTTGGTGGCCGGGGAGCTGTTTTTT.

This clonotype occurred many times. V is TRBV5-5 and J is TRBJ2-5; the D is unclear. This CDR3 spans 12 amino acids. The ends were cut back, 1 base at V and 4 bases at J, with 5 bases in the middle. The germline V gene has CDR1 SGHKS and CDR2 YYEKEE (reference sequence). CDR3 region: CASSLYGETQYF. In DNA, the CDR3 is TGTGCCAGCAGCTTGTATGGAGAGACCCAGTACTTC.

This clonotype was counted ten times or more. The chain joins TRBV12-3 or TRBV12-4 to TRBJ2-1; 8 bases map to TRBD1. The junction had 10 bases not matched to a gene; V was cut back by 8 bases and J by 7 bases. This CDR3 spans 14 amino acids. The CDR3 protein is CASGDGQGVNEQFF. The CDR3 region has the DNA TGTGCCAGCGGTGATGGACAGGGTGTGAATGAGCAGTTCTTC.

This clonotype was detected ten times or more. The genes are TRBV5-6 and TRBJ2-7; unclear D gene. The CDR3 totals 12 residues. Germline V lookup: CDR1 SGHDT, CDR2 YYEEEE. V was trimmed by 4 bases and J by 6 bases, leaving 11 bases between them. The CDR3 spells CASSPPRGEQYF. DNA of the CDR3: TGTGCCAGCAGCCCGCCCAGAGGCGAGCAGTACTTC.

This clonotype was seen ten or more times. This chain links TRBV25-1 with TRBJ2-6; D not resolved. Germline assignment: CDR1 MGHDK and CDR2 SYGVNS. V lost 2 bases to trimming and J lost 4 bases, with 3 bases between them. CDR3 length equals 13 residues. The CDR3 nucleotides read TGTGCCAGCAGTGAAGCGGGGGCCAACGTCCTGACTTTC. This translates into CASSEAGANVLTF.

This clonotype was observed many times. The chain combines TRBV20-1 with TRBJ2-1, with 15 positions matching TRBD2. With 5 bases clipped from V and 15 bases from J, the junction kept 11 bases outside the gene matches. This CDR3 has 14 residues. The germline V gene encodes CDR1 DFQATT and CDR2 SNEGSKA (reference sequence). CDR3 region: CSAGGGLAGGGAFF. Written as DNA, the CDR3 is TGCAGTGCTGGGGGGGGACTAGCGGGAGGTGGTGCGTTCTTC.

The rearrangement uses TRBV7-7 and TRBJ1-2; TRBD1 matches 7 bases. Germline CDR1 is SSHAT and CDR2 is FNYEAQ (reference sequence). The V gene end was trimmed by 3 bases and the J gene end by 1 base; junction bases not matched to a gene: 5. The CDR3 extends over 15 amino acids. DNA for the CDR3: TGTGCCAGCAGCTTCGACAGGGAAAGTAACTATGGCTACACCTTC. This gives the protein CASSFDRESNYGYTF.

In regard to this clonotype: One end of the junction is discordant with germline, which a read error may explain. The chain carries TRBV11-2 and TRBJ2-3; 13 bases align to TRBD2. Germline assignment: CDR1 SGHAT and CDR2 FQNNGV. This CDR3 comprises 18 residues. CDR3: CASSLQGGGLAGADTHYF. The CDR3 nucleotides are TGTGCCAGCAGCTTACAAGGTGGTGGACTAGCGGGAGCCGATACGCATTATTTT.

This sequence joins TRBV19 and TRBJ2-5, with a possible D match to TRBD1 (5 bases). Deletions cut 5 bases from V and 5 bases from J, with 12 bases between. Germline V gene data show CDR1 as LNHDA and CDR2 as SQIVND (reference sequence). The CDR3 runs to 13 residues. DNA for the CDR3: TGTGCCAGTAGTGTAGGGGCAGCGGAGACCCAGTACTTC. Translating gives CASSVGAAETQYF. Complete variable domain (other parts from reference TRBV19 and TRBJ2-5): DGGITQSPKYLFRKEGQNVTLSCEQNLNHDAMYWYRQDPGQGLRLIYYSQIVNDFQKGDIAEGYSVSREKKESFPLTVTSAQKNPTAFYLCASSVGAAETQYFGPGTRLLVL.

This clonotype has at least ten counts. The chain has TRBV5-5 and TRBJ2-6; D gene ambiguous. Trimming left V 0 bases short and J 3 bases short, with 4 bases between. The CDR3 length is 14 residues. Germline CDR1 and CDR2: SGHKS and YYEKEE (reference sequence). CDR3 in amino acids: CASSLGYGANVLTF. The CDR3 bases are TGTGCCAGCAGCTTGGGCTATGGGGCCAACGTCCTGACTTTC. Looking up the rest from reference TRBV5-5 and TRBJ2-6 gives the full variable domain: DAGVTQSPTHLIKTRGQQVTLRCSPISGHKSVSWYQQVLGQGPQFIFQYYEKEERGRGNFPDRFSARQFPNYSSELNVNALLLGDSALYLCASSLGYGANVLTFGAGSRLTVL.